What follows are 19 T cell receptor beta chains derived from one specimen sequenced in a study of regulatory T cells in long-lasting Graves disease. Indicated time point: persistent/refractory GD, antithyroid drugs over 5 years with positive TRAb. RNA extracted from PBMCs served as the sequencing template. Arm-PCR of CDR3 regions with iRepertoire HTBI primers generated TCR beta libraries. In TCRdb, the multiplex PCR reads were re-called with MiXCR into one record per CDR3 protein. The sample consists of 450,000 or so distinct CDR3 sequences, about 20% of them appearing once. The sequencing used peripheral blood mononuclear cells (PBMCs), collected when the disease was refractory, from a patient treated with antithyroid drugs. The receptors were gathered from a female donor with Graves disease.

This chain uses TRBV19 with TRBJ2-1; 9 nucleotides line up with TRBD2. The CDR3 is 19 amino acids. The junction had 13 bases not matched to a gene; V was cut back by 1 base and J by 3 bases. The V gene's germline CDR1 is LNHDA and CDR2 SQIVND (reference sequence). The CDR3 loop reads CASSIGPPLGLARYNEQFF. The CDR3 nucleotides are TGTGCCAGTAGTATAGGCCCCCCACTCGGACTAGCGCGCTACAATGAGCAGTTCTTC.

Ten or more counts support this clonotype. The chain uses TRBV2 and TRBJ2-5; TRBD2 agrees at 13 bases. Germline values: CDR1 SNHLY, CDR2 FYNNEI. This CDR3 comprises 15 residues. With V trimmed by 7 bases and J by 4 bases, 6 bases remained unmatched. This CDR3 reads CASKGTSGEVETQYF. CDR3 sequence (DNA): TGTGCCAGCAAAGGGACTAGCGGGGAAGTAGAGACCCAGTACTTC.

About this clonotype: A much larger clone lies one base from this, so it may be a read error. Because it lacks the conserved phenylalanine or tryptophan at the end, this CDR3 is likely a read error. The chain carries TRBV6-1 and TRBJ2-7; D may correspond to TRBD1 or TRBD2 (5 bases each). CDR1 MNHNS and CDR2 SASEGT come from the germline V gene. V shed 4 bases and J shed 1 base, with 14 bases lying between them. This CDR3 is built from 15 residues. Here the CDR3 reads CASSGSYGGSYEQYS. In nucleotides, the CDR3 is TGTGCCAGCAGTGGGTCTTATGGGGGTTCCTACGAGCAGTACTCC.

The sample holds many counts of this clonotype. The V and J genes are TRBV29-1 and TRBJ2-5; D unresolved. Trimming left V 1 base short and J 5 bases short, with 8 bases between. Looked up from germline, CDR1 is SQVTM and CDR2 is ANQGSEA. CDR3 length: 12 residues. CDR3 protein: CSVEVLGETQYF. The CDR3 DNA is TGCAGCGTTGAAGTCTTAGGGGAGACCCAGTACTTC.

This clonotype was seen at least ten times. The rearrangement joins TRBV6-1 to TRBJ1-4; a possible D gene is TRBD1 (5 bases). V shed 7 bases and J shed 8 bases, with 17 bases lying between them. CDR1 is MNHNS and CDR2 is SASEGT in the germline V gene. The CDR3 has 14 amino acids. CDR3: CASKRDGSREKLFF. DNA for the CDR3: TGTGCCAGCAAACGGGACGGTAGCAGGGAAAAACTGTTTTTT.

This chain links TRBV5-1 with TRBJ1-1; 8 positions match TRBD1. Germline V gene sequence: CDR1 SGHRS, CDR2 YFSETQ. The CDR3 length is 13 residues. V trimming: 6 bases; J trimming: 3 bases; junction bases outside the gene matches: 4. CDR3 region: CASKPTGDTEAFF. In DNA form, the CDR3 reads TGCGCCAGCAAACCGACAGGGGACACTGAAGCTTTCTTT.

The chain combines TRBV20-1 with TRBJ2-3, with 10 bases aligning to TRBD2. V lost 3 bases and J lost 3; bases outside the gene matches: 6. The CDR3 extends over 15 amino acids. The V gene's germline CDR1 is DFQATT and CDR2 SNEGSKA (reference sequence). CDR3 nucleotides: TGCAGTGCTAGGCGAGCTAGCGGGAGTACAGATACGCAGTATTTT. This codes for CSARRASGSTDTQYF.

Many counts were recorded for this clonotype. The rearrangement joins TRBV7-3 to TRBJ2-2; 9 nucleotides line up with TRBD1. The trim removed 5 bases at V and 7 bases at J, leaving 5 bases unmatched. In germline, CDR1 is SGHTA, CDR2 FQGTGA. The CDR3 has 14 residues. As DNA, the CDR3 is TGTGCCAGCAGCCGCGGGACAGGGAACGGGGAGCTGTTTTTT. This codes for CASSRGTGNGELFF. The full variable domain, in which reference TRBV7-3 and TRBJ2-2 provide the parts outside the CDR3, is GAGVSQTPSNKVTEKGKYVELRCDPISGHTALYWYRQSLGQGPEFLIYFQGTGAADDSGLPNDRFFAVRPEGSVSTLKIQRTERGDSAVYLCASSRGTGNGELFFGEGSRLTVL.

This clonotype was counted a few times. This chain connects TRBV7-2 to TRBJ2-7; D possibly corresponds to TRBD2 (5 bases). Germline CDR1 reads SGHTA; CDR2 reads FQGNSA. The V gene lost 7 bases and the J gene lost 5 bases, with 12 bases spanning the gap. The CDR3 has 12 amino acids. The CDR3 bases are TGTGCCAGCACCCTAATGGAGGACGAGCAGTACTTC. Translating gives CASTLMEDEQYF. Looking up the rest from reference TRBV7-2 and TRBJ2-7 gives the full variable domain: GAGVSQSPSNKVTEKGKDVELRCDPISGHTALYWYRQSLGQGLEFLIYFQGNSAPDKSGLPSDRFSAERTGGSVSTLTIQRTQQEDSAVYLCASTLMEDEQYFGPGTRLTVT.

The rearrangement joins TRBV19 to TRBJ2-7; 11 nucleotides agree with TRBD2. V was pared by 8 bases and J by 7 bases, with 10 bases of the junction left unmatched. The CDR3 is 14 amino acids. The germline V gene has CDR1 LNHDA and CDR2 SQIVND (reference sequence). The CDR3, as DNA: TGTGCCAGTTTAGGGACTAGCGGTGTCGTAGAGCAGTACTTC. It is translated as CASLGTSGVVEQYF.

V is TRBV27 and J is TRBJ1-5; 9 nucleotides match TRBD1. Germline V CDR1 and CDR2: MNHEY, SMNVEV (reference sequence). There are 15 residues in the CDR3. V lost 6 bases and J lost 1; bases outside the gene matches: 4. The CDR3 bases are TGTGCCAGCAGGACAGGGGGGGTAAGCAATCAGCCCCAGCATTTT. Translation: CASRTGGVSNQPQHF.

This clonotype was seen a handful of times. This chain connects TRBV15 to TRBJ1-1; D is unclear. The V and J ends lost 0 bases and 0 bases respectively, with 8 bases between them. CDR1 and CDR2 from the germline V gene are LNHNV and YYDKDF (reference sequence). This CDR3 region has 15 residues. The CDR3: CATSREARMNTEAFF. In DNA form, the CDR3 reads TGTGCCACCAGCAGAGAAGCCAGGATGAACACTGAAGCTTTCTTT.

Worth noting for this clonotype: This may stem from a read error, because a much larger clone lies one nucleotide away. The CDR3 bases are TGTGCCAGCAGCCACCCGGAACTCAACTGTGGCTACACCTTC. It codes for CASSHPELNCGYTF. This chain joins TRBV3-1 and TRBJ1-2; D gene ambiguous. This CDR3 comprises 14 residues. Germline CDR1 reads LGHDT; CDR2 reads YNNKEL (reference sequence). Full variable domain (outside the CDR3, taken from reference TRBV3-1 and TRBJ1-2): DTAVSQTPKYLVTQMGNDKSIKCEQNLGHDTMYWYKQDSKKFLKIMFSYNNKELIINETVPNRFSPKSPDKAHLNLHINSLELGDSAVYFCASSHPELNCGYTFGSGTRLTVV.

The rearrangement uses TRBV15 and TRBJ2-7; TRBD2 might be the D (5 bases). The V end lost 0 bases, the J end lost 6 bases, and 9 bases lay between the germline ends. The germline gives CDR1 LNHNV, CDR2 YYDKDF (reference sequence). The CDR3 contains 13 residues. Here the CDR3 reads CATSREAATEQYF. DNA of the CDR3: TGTGCCACCAGCAGAGAAGCGGCAACCGAGCAGTACTTC.

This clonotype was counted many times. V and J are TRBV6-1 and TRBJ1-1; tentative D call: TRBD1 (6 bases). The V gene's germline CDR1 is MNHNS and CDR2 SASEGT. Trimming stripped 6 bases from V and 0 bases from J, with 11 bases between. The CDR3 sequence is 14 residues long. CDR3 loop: CASRAGGLNTEAFF. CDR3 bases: TGTGCCAGCAGAGCGGGGGGCTTGAACACTGAAGCTTTCTTT.

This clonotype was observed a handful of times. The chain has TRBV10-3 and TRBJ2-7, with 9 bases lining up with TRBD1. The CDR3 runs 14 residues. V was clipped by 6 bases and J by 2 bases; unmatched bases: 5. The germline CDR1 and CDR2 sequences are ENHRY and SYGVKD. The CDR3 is CAIRRDREPYEQYF. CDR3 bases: TGTGCCATCAGGAGGGACAGGGAGCCCTACGAGCAGTACTTC.

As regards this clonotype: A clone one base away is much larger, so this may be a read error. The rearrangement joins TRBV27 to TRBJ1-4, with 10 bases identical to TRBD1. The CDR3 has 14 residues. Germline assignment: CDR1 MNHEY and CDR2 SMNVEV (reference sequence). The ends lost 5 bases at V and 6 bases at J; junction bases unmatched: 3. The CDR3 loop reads CASSRGQGYEKLFF. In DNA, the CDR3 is TGTGCCAGCAGTAGGGGACAGGGGTATGAAAAACTGTTTTTT.

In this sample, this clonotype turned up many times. In nucleotides, the CDR3 is TGTGCCAGCAGCGTAGGGTCCGGGGAGCTGTTTTTT. This gives the protein CASSVGSGELFF. J is TRBJ2-2 and V is TRBV9, with D hard to call. Germline CDR1 reads SGDLS; CDR2 reads YYNGEE. V was shortened by 0 bases and J by 6 bases, with 3 bases between the two germline ends. CDR3 size: 12 residues.

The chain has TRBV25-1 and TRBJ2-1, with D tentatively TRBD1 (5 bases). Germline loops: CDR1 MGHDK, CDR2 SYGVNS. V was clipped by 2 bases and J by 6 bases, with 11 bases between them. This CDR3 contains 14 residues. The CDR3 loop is CASSERLGVNEQFF. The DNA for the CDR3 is TGTGCCAGCAGTGAACGTTTAGGGGTCAATGAGCAGTTCTTC.